This T cell receptor beta chain came from a study of cytomegalovirus exposure and HLA in healthy donors. Points from the study as a whole: Confirmation was obtained in vitro that three CMV-associated chains are specific for CMV antigens. Accounts indicate the classifier identified cytomegalovirus status with strong specificity and sensitivity. When a later analysis was performed, an Asian-associated ancestry cluster reportedly had fewer N-insertions than the roughly 670-donor mean.

As concerns this clone: The target antigen is unknown.

The CDR3 sequence is 14 residues long. The V and J ends lost 10 bases and 2 bases, in that order; junction bases with no gene match: 7. Looked up from germline, CDR1 is MDHEN and CDR2 is SYDVKM. Both 60 Vbeta primers and 13 Jbeta primers went into the PCR. Clones were sequenced by immunoSEQ multiplex PCR, and TCRdb holds only the in-frame ones, with some missing. The repertoire consists of some 200,000 clones, with roughly 80% occurring once and the leading ten covering less than 20%. The TCR sequence derives from a man aged 35 to 55 in good health and CMV-seronegative. Material: PBMCs. The chain has TRBV28 and TRBJ1-3; 8 nucleotides match TRBD1. The CDR3 DNA reads TGTGCCATCCACCAGGGGGCAGCTGGAAACACCATATATTTT. Translated: CAIHQGAAGNTIYF.